This T cell receptor (beta chain) was captured in a study of shared clonotypes between healthy human individuals. Study-level results: Clonotypes shared by all four sorted-subset donors had higher generation probabilities than non-shared clonotypes. Shared across a few donors were around 5% of the naive CD4 clonotypes. Sampling included only blood; tissue repertoires likely differ.

This clone came up once. Its antigen is not identified. Sequencing used immunoSEQ multiplex PCR; TCRdb keeps in-frame clones, though not all of them. The sample shows 850,000 to 1,200,000 clones, around 75% of them seen only once. Healthy adults negative for HIV, lacking recent acute infections or vaccinations, served as donors. The CDR3 consists of 15 residues. Germline CDR1 reads MNHNY; CDR2 reads SVGAGI (reference sequence). V lost 2 bases to trimming and J lost 8 bases; unmatched junction nucleotides: 9. This TCR was recovered from a man between 18 and 29 years old in good health. The V call is TRBV6-6, the J call TRBJ1-2; 9 bases match TRBD1. The sequencing sample was made of memory CD4+ T cells sorted from blood. Subset denoted: CD45RA-negative fraction. The DNA for the CDR3 is TGTGCCAGCAGTTACAACGACAGGGGGTTGAGGGGCTACACCTTC. Protein: CASSYNDRGLRGYTF.